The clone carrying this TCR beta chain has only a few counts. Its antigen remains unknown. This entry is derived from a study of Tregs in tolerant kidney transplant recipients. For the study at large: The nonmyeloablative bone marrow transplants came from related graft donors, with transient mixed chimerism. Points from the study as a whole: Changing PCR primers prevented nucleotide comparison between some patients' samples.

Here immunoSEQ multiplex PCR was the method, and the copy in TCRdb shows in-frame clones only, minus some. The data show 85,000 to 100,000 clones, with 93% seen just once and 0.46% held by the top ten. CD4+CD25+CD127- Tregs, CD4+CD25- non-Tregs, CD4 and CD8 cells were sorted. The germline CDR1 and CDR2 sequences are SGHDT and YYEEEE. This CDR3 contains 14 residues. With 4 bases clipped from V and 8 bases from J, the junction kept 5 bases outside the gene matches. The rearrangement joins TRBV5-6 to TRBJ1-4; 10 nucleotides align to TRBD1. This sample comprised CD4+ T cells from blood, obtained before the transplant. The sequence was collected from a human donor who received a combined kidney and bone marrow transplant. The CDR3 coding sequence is TGTGCCAGCAGCCCGGGACAGGGGTTGGAAAAACTGTTTTTT. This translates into CASSPGQGLEKLFF.